Ten or more counts support the clone carrying this T cell receptor (beta chain). Its matching antigen is unknown. The record originates from a study of T-cell reconstitution after alpha-beta-depleted transplantation in children. Study-level findings and limits: Recipient T cells and thymic progenitors that survived gave rise to the high TCRbeta diversity observed at day 60 in some patients.

The CDR3 runs 17 residues. Trimming removed 0 bases from V and 6 bases from J; junction bases left unmatched: 10. Germline V gives CDR1 LGHNA, CDR2 YSLEER. Preparation of the TCRbeta library involved a method that used unique molecular identifiers. TCRdb used MiXCR to reprocess the PCR reads, holding one entry per CDR3 protein. The table records approximately 490,000 distinct CDR3 sequences, roughly a tenth of them present only once. Source: PBMCs, taken before TCRalphabeta/CD19-depleted stem cell transplant. The sequence came from a child aged 2 to 15 with inherited bone marrow failure, due to receive a stem cell transplant. This sequence joins TRBV4-3 and TRBJ2-2, with 7 positions matching TRBD2. The CDR3, as DNA: TGCGCCAGCAGCCAAGATCCCACTAGCGTCGGGGCCGGGGAGCTGTTTTTT. This codes for CASSQDPTSVGAGELFF.